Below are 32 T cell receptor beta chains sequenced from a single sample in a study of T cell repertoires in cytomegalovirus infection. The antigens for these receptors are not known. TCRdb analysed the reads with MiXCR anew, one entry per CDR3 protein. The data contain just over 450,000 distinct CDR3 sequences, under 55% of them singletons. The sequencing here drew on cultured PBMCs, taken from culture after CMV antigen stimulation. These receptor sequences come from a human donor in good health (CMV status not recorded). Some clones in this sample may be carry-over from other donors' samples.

CDR3 in amino acids: CAKHGLRGTDTQYF. The CDR3 DNA sequence: TGTGCCAAGCACGGCCTACGGGGCACAGATACGCAGTATTTT. The rearrangement uses TRBV6-2 or TRBV6-3 and TRBJ2-3; D is undetermined. This CDR3 is built from 14 residues. V lost 10 bases and J 1 base, leaving 15 bases between the germline ends. Germline V CDR1 and CDR2: MNHEY, SVGEGT.

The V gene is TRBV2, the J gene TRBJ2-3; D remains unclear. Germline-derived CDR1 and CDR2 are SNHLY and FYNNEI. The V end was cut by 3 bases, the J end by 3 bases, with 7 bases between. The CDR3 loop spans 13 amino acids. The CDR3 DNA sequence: TGTGCCAGCAGTGACGGTGCAACAGATACGCAGTATTTT. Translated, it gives CASSDGATDTQYF.

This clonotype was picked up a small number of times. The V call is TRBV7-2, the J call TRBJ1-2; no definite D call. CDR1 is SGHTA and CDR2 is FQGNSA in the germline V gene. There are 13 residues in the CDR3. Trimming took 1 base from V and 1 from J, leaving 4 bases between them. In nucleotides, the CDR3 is TGTGCCAGCAGCTTAGTCGTTAACTATGGCTACACCTTC. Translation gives CASSLVVNYGYTF.

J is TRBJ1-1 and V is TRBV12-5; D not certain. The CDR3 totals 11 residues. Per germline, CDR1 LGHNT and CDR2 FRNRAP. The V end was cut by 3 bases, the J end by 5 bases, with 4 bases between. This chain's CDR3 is CASGLQTEAFF. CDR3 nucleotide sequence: TGTGCTAGTGGTTTACAGACTGAAGCTTTCTTT.

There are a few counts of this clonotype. The CDR3 DNA follows: TGTGCCAGCAGCGCGACCCCGGGACAGACTAATGAAAAACTGTTTTTT. This sequence encodes CASSATPGQTNEKLFF. The chain combines TRBV5-4 with TRBJ1-4, with 7 bases identical to TRBD1. The CDR3 is 16 residues long. CDR1 is SGHNT, CDR2 YYREEE, per germline (reference sequence). The trim removed 4 bases at V and 2 bases at J, leaving 8 bases unmatched.

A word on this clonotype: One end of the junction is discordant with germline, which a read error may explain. CDR3 loop: CASSLDLTNLFLHF. CDR3 bases: TGTGCCAGCTCCCTCGACCTAACCAACCTTTTTCTCCATTTC. The chain employs TRBV18 and TRBJ2-4; no reliable D call. Germline-derived CDR1 and CDR2 are KGHSH and LQKENI. This CDR3 has 14 amino acids.

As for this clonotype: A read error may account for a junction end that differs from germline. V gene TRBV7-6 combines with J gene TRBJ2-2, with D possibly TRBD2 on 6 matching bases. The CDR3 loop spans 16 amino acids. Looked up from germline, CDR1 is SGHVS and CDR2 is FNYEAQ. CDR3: CASSLIPGDNTGGLFF. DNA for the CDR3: TGTGCCAGCAGCTTAATCCCGGGAGATAACACCGGGGGGCTGTTTTTT.

In nucleotides, the CDR3 is TGTGCCAGCAGCCCCGGCTTTAGGGACCAGTTCTTC. The encoded protein is CASSPGFRDQFF. The rearrangement joins TRBV7-2 to TRBJ2-1; D is tentatively TRBD1 or TRBD2 (5 bases each). CDR3 length: 12 residues. CDR1 is SGHTA and CDR2 is FQGNSA in the germline V gene. Trimming removed 5 bases at V and 13 bases at J, with 15 bases between.

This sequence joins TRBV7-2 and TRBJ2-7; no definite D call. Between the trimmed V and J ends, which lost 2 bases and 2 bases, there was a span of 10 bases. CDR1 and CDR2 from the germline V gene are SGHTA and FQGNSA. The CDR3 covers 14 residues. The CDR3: CASSLLGKTYEQYF. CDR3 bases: TGTGCCAGCAGCTTACTCGGCAAGACCTACGAGCAGTACTTC.

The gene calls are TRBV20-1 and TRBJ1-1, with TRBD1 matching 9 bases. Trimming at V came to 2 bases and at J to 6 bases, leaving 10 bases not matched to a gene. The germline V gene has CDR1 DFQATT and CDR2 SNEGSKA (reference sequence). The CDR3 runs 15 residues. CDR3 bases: TGCAGTGCTAGACCGGGACAGGGAAAGGGCTCTGAAGCTTTCTTT. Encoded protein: CSARPGQGKGSEAFF.

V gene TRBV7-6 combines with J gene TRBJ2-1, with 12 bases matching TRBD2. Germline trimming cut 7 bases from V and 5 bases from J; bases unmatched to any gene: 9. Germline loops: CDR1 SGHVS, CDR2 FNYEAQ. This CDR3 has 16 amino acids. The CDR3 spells CASNPGTSGRHNEQFF. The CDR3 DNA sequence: TGTGCCAGCAACCCCGGGACTAGCGGGCGACACAATGAGCAGTTCTTC.

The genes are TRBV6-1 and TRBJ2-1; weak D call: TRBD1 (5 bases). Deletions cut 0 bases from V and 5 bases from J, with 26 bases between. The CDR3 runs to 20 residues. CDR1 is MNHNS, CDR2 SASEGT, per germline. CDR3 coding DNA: TGTGCCAGCAGTGAAGCTCCCGGACCGGTCGATTTCGGACACAACAATGAGCAGTTCTTC. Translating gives CASSEAPGPVDFGHNNEQFF.

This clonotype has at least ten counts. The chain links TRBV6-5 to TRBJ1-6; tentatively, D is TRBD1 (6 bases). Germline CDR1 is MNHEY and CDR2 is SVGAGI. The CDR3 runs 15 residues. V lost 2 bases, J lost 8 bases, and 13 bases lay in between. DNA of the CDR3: TGTGCCAGCAGTTACGCCGGACAGACGCATTCACCCCTCCACTTT. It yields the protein CASSYAGQTHSPLHF.

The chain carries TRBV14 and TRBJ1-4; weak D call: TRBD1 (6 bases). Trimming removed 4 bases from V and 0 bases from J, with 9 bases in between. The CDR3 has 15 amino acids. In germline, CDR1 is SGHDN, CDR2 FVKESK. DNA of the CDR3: TGTGCCAGCAGCCCGGACAGAGCAACTAATGAAAAACTGTTTTTT. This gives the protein CASSPDRATNEKLFF.

CDR3 nucleotides: TGTGCCAGCAGCTACGCCCAAAGCGGGGGGGCAGATACGCAGTATTTT. Protein sequence: CASSYAQSGGADTQYF. The chain carries TRBV7-2 and TRBJ2-3; 10 bases agree with TRBD2. V shed 4 bases, J shed 4 bases, and the junction held 8 bases outside the gene matches. The germline CDR1 and CDR2 sequences are SGHTA and FQGNSA. This CDR3 contains 16 residues.

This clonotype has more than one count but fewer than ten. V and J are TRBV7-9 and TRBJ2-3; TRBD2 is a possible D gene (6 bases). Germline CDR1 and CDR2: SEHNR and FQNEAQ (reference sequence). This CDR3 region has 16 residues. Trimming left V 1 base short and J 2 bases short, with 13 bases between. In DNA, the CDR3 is TGTGCCAGCAGCTTAGTGCTGGGGGGAACCACAGATACGCAGTATTTT. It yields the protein CASSLVLGGTTDTQYF.

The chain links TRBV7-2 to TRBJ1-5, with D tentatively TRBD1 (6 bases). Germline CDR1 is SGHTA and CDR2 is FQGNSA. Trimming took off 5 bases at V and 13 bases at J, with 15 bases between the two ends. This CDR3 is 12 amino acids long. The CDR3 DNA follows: TGTGCCAGCAGCATCTCAGGGGAGCGGCAGCATTTT. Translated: CASSISGERQHF.

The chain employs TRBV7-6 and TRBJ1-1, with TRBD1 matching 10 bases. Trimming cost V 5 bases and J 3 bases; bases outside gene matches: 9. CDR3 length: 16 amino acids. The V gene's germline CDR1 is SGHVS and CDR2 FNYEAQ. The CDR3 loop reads CASSPRQGAVDTEAFF. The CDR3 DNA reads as TGTGCCAGCAGCCCTCGACAGGGGGCGGTTGACACTGAAGCTTTCTTT. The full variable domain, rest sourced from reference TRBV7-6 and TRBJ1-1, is GAGVSQSPRYKVTKRGQDVALRCDPISGHVSLYWYRQALGQGPEFLTYFNYEAQQDKSGLPNDRFSAERPEGSISTLTIQRTEQRDSAMYRCASSPRQGAVDTEAFFGQGTRLTVV.

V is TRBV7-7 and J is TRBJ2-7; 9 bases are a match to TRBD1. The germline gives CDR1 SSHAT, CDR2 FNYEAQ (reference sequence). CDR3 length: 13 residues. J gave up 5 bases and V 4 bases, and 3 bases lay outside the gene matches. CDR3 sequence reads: CASSSRTGDEQYF. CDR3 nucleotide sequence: TGTGCCAGCAGCTCCCGGACAGGGGACGAGCAGTACTTC.

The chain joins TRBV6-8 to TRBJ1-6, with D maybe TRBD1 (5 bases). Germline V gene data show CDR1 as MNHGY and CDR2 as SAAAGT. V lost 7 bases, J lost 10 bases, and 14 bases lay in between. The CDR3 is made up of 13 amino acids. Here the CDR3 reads CASTKGLGSPLHF. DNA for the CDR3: TGTGCCAGCACAAAGGGGCTGGGATCACCCCTCCACTTT.

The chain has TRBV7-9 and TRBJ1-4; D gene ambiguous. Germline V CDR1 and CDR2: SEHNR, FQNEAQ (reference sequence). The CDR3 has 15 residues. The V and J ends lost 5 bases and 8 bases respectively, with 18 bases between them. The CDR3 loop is CASSEGGSYGEKLFF. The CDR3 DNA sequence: TGTGCCAGCAGCGAGGGCGGATCCTATGGGGAAAAACTGTTTTTT.

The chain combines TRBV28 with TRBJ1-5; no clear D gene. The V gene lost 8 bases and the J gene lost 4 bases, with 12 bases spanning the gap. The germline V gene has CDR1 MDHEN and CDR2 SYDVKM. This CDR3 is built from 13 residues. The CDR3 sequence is CASCPYRNQPQHF. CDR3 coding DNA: TGTGCCAGCTGTCCTTACCGGAATCAGCCCCAGCATTTT.

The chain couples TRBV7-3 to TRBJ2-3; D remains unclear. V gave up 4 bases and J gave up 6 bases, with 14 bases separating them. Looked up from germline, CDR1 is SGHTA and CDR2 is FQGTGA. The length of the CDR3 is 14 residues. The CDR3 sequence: CASSSPGGRDTQYF. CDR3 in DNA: TGTGCCAGCAGCTCGCCGGGTGGAAGGGATACGCAGTATTTT.

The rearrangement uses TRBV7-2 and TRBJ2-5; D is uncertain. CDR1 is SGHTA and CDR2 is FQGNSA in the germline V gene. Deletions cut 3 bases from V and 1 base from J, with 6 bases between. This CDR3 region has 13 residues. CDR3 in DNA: TGTGCCAGCAGCTTCTTGTCCCAAGAGACCCAGTACTTC. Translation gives CASSFLSQETQYF.

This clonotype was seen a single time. The CDR3 coding sequence is TGTGCCATCACTCCCCCCGAAGGCTCTGGAAACACCATATATTTT. Its translation is CAITPPEGSGNTIYF. This sequence joins TRBV10-3 and TRBJ1-3; no clear D. Germline values: CDR1 ENHRY, CDR2 SYGVKD. This CDR3 comprises 15 residues. Between the trimmed V and J ends, which lost 7 bases and 0 bases, there was a span of 13 bases.

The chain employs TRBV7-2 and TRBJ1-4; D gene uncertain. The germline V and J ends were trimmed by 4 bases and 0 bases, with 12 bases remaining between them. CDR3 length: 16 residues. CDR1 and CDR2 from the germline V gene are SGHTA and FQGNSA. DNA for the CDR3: TGTGCCAGCAGCTCAATAACGGGCACAACTAATGAAAAACTGTTTTTT. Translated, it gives CASSSITGTTNEKLFF.

The CDR3 sequence: CASSLARVGVHTGELFF. The CDR3 DNA reads as TGTGCCAGCAGCTTAGCAAGGGTGGGCGTTCATACCGGGGAGCTGTTTTTT. The V call is TRBV7-2, the J call TRBJ2-2; the D is unclear. CDR3 length: 17 amino acids. V lost 0 bases to trimming and J lost 5 bases, with 16 bases between them. CDR1 SGHTA and CDR2 FQGNSA come from the germline V gene.

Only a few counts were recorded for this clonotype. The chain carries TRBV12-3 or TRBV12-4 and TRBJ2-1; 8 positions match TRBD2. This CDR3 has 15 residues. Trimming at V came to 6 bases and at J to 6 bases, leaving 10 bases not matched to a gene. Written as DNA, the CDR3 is TGTGCCAGCAGCCCAGCCGGGGGGGCCCGCAATGAGCAGTTCTTC. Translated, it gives CASSPAGGARNEQFF.

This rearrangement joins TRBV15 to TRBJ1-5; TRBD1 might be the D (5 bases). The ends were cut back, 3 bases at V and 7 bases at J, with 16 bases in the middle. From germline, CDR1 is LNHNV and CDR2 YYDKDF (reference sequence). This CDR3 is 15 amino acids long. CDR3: CATSSGEGRWQPQHF. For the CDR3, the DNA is TGTGCCACCAGCAGTGGCGAGGGGCGATGGCAGCCCCAGCATTTT.

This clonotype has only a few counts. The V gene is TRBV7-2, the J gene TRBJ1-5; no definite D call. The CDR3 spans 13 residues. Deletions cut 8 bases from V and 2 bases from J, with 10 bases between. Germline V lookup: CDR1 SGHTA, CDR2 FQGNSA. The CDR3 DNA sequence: TGTGCCAGCTCCAATTTTGGCAATCAGCCCCAGCATTTT. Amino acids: CASSNFGNQPQHF.

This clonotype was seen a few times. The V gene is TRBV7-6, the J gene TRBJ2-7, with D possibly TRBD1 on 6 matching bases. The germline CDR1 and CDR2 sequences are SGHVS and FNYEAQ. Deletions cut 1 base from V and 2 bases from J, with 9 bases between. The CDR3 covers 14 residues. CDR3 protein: CASSLGTATYEQYF. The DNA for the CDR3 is TGTGCCAGCAGCTTAGGGACAGCCACCTACGAGCAGTACTTC.

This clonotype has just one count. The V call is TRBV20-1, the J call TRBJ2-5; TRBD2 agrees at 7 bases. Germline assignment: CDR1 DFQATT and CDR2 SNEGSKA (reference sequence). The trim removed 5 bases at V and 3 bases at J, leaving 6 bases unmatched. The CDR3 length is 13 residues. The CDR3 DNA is TGCAGTGCTCACCTTGCGGGGGAAGAGACCCAGTACTTC. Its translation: CSAHLAGEETQYF.